What follows are 22 T cell receptor beta chains derived from one specimen sequenced in a study of OX40 agonist ivuxolimab in advanced cancers. Sequenced by immunoSEQ multiplex PCR; TCRdb stores in-frame clones only, minus some. The sample lists approximately 82,000 clones, around 90% occurring once. Source: CD4+ or CD8+ T cells sorted from blood, taken in a trial of the OX40 agonist ivuxolimab. Receptor source: an adult with an advanced solid tumor such as melanoma, head and neck, liver or kidney cancer.

The rearrangement joins TRBV30 to TRBJ1-3; weak D call: TRBD1 (6 bases). There are 12 residues in the CDR3. V lost 7 bases and J 2 bases, leaving 9 bases between the germline ends. Germline CDR1 and CDR2: GTSNPN and SVGIG (reference sequence). Written as DNA, the CDR3 is TGTGCCTCCACAGGGACTGGAAACACCATATATTTT. Translation: CASTGTGNTIYF. The whole variable domain, remainder taken from reference TRBV30 and TRBJ1-3, is SQTIHQWPATLVQPVGSPLSLECTVEGTSNPNLYWYRQAAGRGLQLLFYSVGIGQISSEVPQNLSASRPQDRQFILSSKKLLLSDSGFYLCASTGTGNTIYFGEGSWLTVV.

This clone has just one count. The chain joins TRBV28 to TRBJ2-3; no clear D gene. This CDR3 comprises 14 residues. V lost 2 bases and J lost 2, with 8 bases in between. The germline CDR1 and CDR2 sequences are MDHEN and SYDVKM. CDR3 protein: CASSLIQYTDTQYF. The CDR3 DNA is TGTGCCAGCAGTTTAATACAGTACACAGATACGCAGTATTTT.

J is TRBJ1-5 and V is TRBV19, with TRBD1 matching over 7 bases. There are 15 residues in the CDR3. With V trimmed by 9 bases and J by 3 bases, 11 bases remained unmatched. CDR1 LNHDA and CDR2 SQIVND come from the germline V gene (reference sequence). CDR3 amino acids: CASHLPGQINQPQHF. Here the CDR3 DNA reads TGTGCCAGCCACCTCCCGGGACAGATCAATCAGCCCCAGCATTTT.

Concerning this clone: Other DNA sequences from this sample encode an identical CDR3 as well. V usage is TRBV2 and J usage is TRBJ2-5; 9 bases agree with TRBD1. Germline V gives CDR1 SNHLY, CDR2 FYNNEI. With V trimmed by 1 base and J by 5 bases, 11 bases remained unmatched. The CDR3 length is 17 residues. CDR3 DNA sequence: TGTGCCAGCAGTGAAGGGCAGGGACAGGGTGTGGGCGAGACCCAGTACTTC. Translating it yields CASSEGQGQGVGETQYF.

The chain uses TRBV7-9 and TRBJ1-2; D not resolved. V gave up 0 bases and J gave up 0 bases, with 5 bases separating them. The CDR3 length is 14 residues. Germline V CDR1 and CDR2: SEHNR, FQNEAQ (reference sequence). This CDR3 reads CASSLAAANYGYTF. The CDR3 region has the DNA TGTGCCAGCAGCTTAGCGGCAGCTAACTATGGCTACACCTTC.

The chain links TRBV5-5 to TRBJ1-2; a weak D match, TRBD1 (5 bases). The CDR3 extends over 17 amino acids. CDR1 is SGHKS, CDR2 YYEKEE, per germline (reference sequence). The ends were cut back, 3 bases at V and 2 bases at J, with 20 bases in the middle. In DNA, the CDR3 is TGTGCCAGCAGCTCTGTGTATGATCGGGGGATAAACTATGGCTACACCTTC. Translated, it gives CASSSVYDRGINYGYTF.

The V and J genes are TRBV6-5 and TRBJ2-2, with 8 bases fitting TRBD1. The junction had 6 bases not matched to a gene; V was cut back by 0 bases and J by 6 bases. Looked up from germline, CDR1 is MNHEY and CDR2 is SVGAGI. The CDR3 is made up of 16 amino acids. The CDR3 sequence: CASSYSSSGGPGELFF. CDR3 in DNA: TGTGCCAGCAGTTACTCGTCGTCAGGGGGCCCCGGGGAGCTGTTTTTT.

J is TRBJ1-2 and V is TRBV7-2, with D unclear. Germline assignment: CDR1 SGHTA and CDR2 FQGNSA. This CDR3 is 12 amino acids long. Trimming removed 1 base from V and 8 bases from J, with 8 bases in between. This chain's CDR3 is CASSLESGGYTF. The CDR3 bases are TGTGCCAGCAGCTTAGAATCCGGGGGCTACACCTTC.

The chain uses TRBV2 and TRBJ1-2; D remains unclear. Germline-derived CDR1 and CDR2 are SNHLY and FYNNEI. V shed 6 bases and J shed 3 bases, with 11 bases lying between them. The CDR3 spans 13 residues. The CDR3 loop is CASRSSQYYGYTF. In DNA, the CDR3 is TGTGCCAGCAGAAGTTCCCAATACTATGGCTACACCTTC.

CDR3 sequence (DNA): TGTGCCATCAGTGAACAGGGGGCGGCAGGCTACGAGCAGTACTTC. Amino acids: CAISEQGAAGYEQYF. This rearrangement joins TRBV10-3 to TRBJ2-7, with 9 bases fitting TRBD1. Germline assignment: CDR1 ENHRY and CDR2 SYGVKD. V shed 3 bases, J shed 3 bases, and the junction held 6 bases outside the gene matches. The CDR3 runs to 15 residues.

The genes are TRBV4-2 and TRBJ1-1, with 8 bases aligning to TRBD1. CDR1 and CDR2 from the germline V gene are LGHNA and YNFKEQ. This CDR3 comprises 13 residues. Germline trimming cut 8 bases from V and 0 bases from J; bases unmatched to any gene: 2. The CDR3 nucleotides are TGTGCCAGCGGACAGGGTGTGAACACTGAAGCTTTCTTT. Its translation is CASGQGVNTEAFF.

The rearrangement joins TRBV12-5 to TRBJ2-1; 8 nucleotides agree with TRBD1. The CDR3 runs to 16 residues. With 1 base clipped from V and 6 bases from J, the junction kept 8 bases outside the gene matches. Germline V gives CDR1 LGHNT, CDR2 FRNRAP. The CDR3 coding sequence is TGTGCTAGTGGTTTGGACACCAGGGGGCAGAGCAATGAGCAGTTCTTC. This codes for CASGLDTRGQSNEQFF.

V usage is TRBV5-8 and J usage is TRBJ1-5; 10 bases map to TRBD1. CDR1 and CDR2 from the germline V gene are SGHTS and YDEGEE. This CDR3 has 16 residues. V dropped 4 bases and J dropped 6; count of bases not matched to a gene: 10. The CDR3 sequence: CASSPRTGGEGQPQHF. In DNA, the CDR3 is TGTGCCAGCAGCCCGAGGACAGGGGGTGAGGGTCAGCCCCAGCATTTT. Looking up the rest from reference TRBV5-8 and TRBJ1-5 gives the full variable domain: EAGVTQSPTHLIKTRGQQATLRCSPISGHTSVYWYQQALGLGLQFLLWYDEGEERNRGNFPPRFSGRQFPNYSSELNVNALELEDSALYLCASSPRTGGEGQPQHFGDGTRLSIL.

This clone appeared a single time. The rearrangement joins TRBV25-1 to TRBJ2-7; D unresolved. Germline values: CDR1 MGHDK, CDR2 SYGVNS. This CDR3 has 11 amino acids. Trimming left V 3 bases short and J 7 bases short, with 7 bases between. CDR3 in DNA: TGTGCCAGCAGTGATCTTGGAGAGCAGTACTTC. The encoded protein is CASSDLGEQYF.

The V gene is TRBV5-1, the J gene TRBJ2-3; unclear D gene. Trimming removed 1 base at V and 4 bases at J, with 13 bases between. The CDR3 sequence is 15 residues long. Germline values: CDR1 SGHRS, CDR2 YFSETQ. The CDR3 here is CASSLTLIEADTQYF. The CDR3 coding sequence is TGCGCCAGCAGCTTGACTCTAATCGAGGCAGATACGCAGTATTTT.

The gene calls are TRBV6-5 and TRBJ1-4, with TRBD1 as a possible D gene (5 bases). The CDR3 sequence is 14 residues long. The V gene's germline CDR1 is MNHEY and CDR2 SVGAGI. V lost 6 bases and J 8 bases, leaving 16 bases between the germline ends. Here the CDR3 reads CASRTRGWEEKLFF. CDR3 in DNA: TGTGCCAGCAGAACCCGGGGGTGGGAGGAAAAACTGTTTTTT.

The rearrangement uses TRBV7-9 and TRBJ1-1; no clear D gene. This CDR3 region has 12 residues. Trimming stripped 5 bases from V and 10 bases from J, with 14 bases between. The V gene's germline CDR1 is SEHNR and CDR2 FQNEAQ (reference sequence). The CDR3 coding sequence is TGTGCCAGCAGCACCTCGGGTGCTGCAGCTTTCTTT. Its translation is CASSTSGAAAFF. The full variable domain, in which reference TRBV7-9 and TRBJ1-1 provide the parts outside the CDR3, is DTGVSQNPRHKITKRGQNVTFRCDPISEHNRLYWYRQTLGQGPEFLTYFQNEAQLEKSRLLSDRFSAERPKGSFSTLEIQRTEQGDSAMYLCASSTSGAAAFFGQGTRLTVV.

To note about this clone: Other nucleotide sequences from this sample produce the same CDR3. The chain recombines TRBV5-6 with TRBJ2-7, with D hard to call. The CDR3 runs 11 residues. The germline V gene has CDR1 SGHDT and CDR2 YYEEEE. The ends were cut back, 0 bases at V and 4 bases at J, with 2 bases in the middle. The CDR3 here is CASSLDYEQYF. DNA of the CDR3: TGTGCCAGCAGCTTGGATTACGAGCAGTACTTC.

This chain links TRBV18 with TRBJ1-1; 9 bases agree with TRBD1. Germline V CDR1 and CDR2: KGHSH, LQKENI. Trimming took 1 base from V and 4 from J; bases not matched to a gene: 13. There are 18 residues in the CDR3. CDR3 in DNA: TGTGCCAGCTCACCACGAGGGACAGGGTGGGGTCGGAGCACTGAAGCTTTCTTT. As protein: CASSPRGTGWGRSTEAFF.

V and J are TRBV4-1 and TRBJ1-2; 10 bases align to TRBD1. CDR1 and CDR2 from the germline V gene are MGHRA and YSYEKL. The CDR3 spans 14 residues. V trimming: 1 base; J trimming: 8 bases; junction bases outside the gene matches: 4. DNA of the CDR3: TGCGCCAGCAGCCAAGGGGACAGGGGACGGGGCTACACCTTC. This translates into CASSQGDRGRGYTF.

This chain links TRBV5-4 with TRBJ2-7; TRBD2 is a possible D gene (5 bases). The CDR3 runs to 14 residues. V was clipped by 2 bases and J by 6 bases, with 15 bases between them. Germline CDR1 SGHNT, CDR2 YYREEE (reference sequence). This CDR3 reads CASSFRSGVSEQYF. Here the CDR3 DNA reads TGTGCCAGCAGCTTCCGGAGCGGAGTATCCGAGCAGTACTTC.

DNA of the CDR3: TGTGCCAGCAGTGGGGACAGCGGGGGGGCTAGCACAGATACGCAGTATTTT. This sequence encodes CASSGDSGGASTDTQYF. This chain uses TRBV13 with TRBJ2-3; 10 bases line up with TRBD2. Germline CDR1 PRHDT, CDR2 FYEKMQ (reference sequence). The V segment lost 6 bases and the J segment 0 bases; nucleotides outside the gene matches: 9. The CDR3 totals 17 residues. Complete variable domain (other parts from reference TRBV13 and TRBJ2-3): AAGVIQSPRHLIKEKRETATLKCYPIPRHDTVYWYQQGPGQDPQFLISFYEKMQSDKGSIPDRFSAQQFSDYHSELNMSSLELGDSALYFCASSGDSGGASTDTQYFGPGTRLTVL.